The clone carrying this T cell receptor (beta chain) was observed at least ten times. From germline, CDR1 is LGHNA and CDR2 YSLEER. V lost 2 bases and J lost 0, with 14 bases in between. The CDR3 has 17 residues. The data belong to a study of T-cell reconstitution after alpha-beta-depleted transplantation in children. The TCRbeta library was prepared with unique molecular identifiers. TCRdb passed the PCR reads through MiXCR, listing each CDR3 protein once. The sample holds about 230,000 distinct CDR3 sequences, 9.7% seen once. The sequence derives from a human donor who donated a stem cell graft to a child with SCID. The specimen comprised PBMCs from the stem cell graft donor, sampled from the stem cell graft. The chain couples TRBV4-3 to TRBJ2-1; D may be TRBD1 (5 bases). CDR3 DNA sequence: TGCGCCAGCAGCCAAAGGGGCGACACGAGCTCCTACAATGAGCAGTTCTTC. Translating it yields CASSQRGDTSSYNEQFF.